These 25 T cell receptor beta chains share one sample of origin, sequenced in a study of cytomegalovirus exposure and HLA in healthy donors. PCR involved 60 Vbeta and 13 Jbeta primers. The data were produced by immunoSEQ multiplex PCR, yet TCRdb's version contains in-frame clones alone and is incomplete. The data show more than 150,000 clones, with 77% seen just once and about 1.5% held by the top ten. Sequencing was done on a sample of PBMCs. These receptors came from a man younger than 35 in good health and CMV-seronegative.

This clone was detected a few times. The CDR3 DNA is TGTGCCAGCAGCTTAGAGACGGAAGGGGTGTCACCCCTCCACTTT. Protein product: CASSLETEGVSPLHF. V and J are TRBV7-2 and TRBJ1-6; D may be TRBD1 (5 bases). The CDR3 has 15 amino acids. Germline CDR1 is SGHTA and CDR2 is FQGNSA. The V end lost 1 base, the J end lost 10 bases, and 14 bases lay between the germline ends.

The chain recombines TRBV5-8 with TRBJ2-5; TRBD2 aligns across 8 bases. The trim removed 0 bases at V and 1 base at J, leaving 11 bases unmatched. The CDR3 length is 18 residues. Looked up from germline, CDR1 is SGHTS and CDR2 is YDEGEE. CDR3 loop: CASSLARGAPQFQETQYF. CDR3 sequence (DNA): TGTGCCAGCAGCTTGGCGCGGGGGGCCCCTCAATTCCAAGAGACCCAGTACTTC.

DNA of the CDR3: TGCGCCAGCAGCCAGGGAGATGGATACGAGCAGTACTTC. Its protein is CASSQGDGYEQYF. The chain has TRBV4-3 and TRBJ2-7; possible D gene TRBD2, 5 bases. The CDR3 has 13 residues. Trimming removed 3 bases at V and 4 bases at J, with 10 bases between. Germline V CDR1 and CDR2: LGHNA, YSLEER.

The chain combines TRBV6-5 with TRBJ2-7, with TRBD2 matching over 13 bases. The CDR3 runs 16 residues. The V and J ends lost 1 base and 3 bases, in that order; junction bases with no gene match: 3. Germline V gene data show CDR1 as MNHEY and CDR2 as SVGAGI. This CDR3 is CASSYWGTSGVYEQYF. The DNA of the CDR3 is TGTGCCAGCAGTTACTGGGGGACTAGCGGGGTCTACGAGCAGTACTTC.

The rearrangement links TRBV13 to TRBJ2-7; no clear D. Per the germline V gene, CDR1 is PRHDT and CDR2 is FYEKMQ (reference sequence). V was trimmed by 6 bases and J by 0 bases, leaving 9 bases between them. The CDR3 totals 13 residues. CDR3 region: CASSLPGSYEQYF. CDR3 nucleotide sequence: TGTGCCAGCAGTCTTCCCGGCTCCTACGAGCAGTACTTC. Looking up the rest from reference TRBV13 and TRBJ2-7 gives the full variable domain: AAGVIQSPRHLIKEKRETATLKCYPIPRHDTVYWYQQGPGQDPQFLISFYEKMQSDKGSIPDRFSAQQFSDYHSELNMSSLELGDSALYFCASSLPGSYEQYFGPGTRLTVT.

V gene TRBV5-6 combines with J gene TRBJ2-7, with TRBD1 as a possible D gene (6 bases). The CDR3 spans 12 residues. With 3 bases removed from V and 6 bases from J, the gap between germline ends came to 10 bases. Germline CDR1 SGHDT, CDR2 YYEEEE. The CDR3 DNA follows: TGTGCCAGCAGCTACCAGGGGTGCGAGCAGTACTTC. Protein product: CASSYQGCEQYF.

This CDR3 reads CASSQGGGGRAYEQYF. The DNA for the CDR3 is TGCGCCAGCAGCCAAGGGGGGGGCGGGAGGGCCTACGAGCAGTACTTC. The chain uses TRBV4-1 and TRBJ2-7; 9 bases are shared with TRBD2. Trimming removed 1 base from V and 2 bases from J; junction bases left unmatched: 6. The CDR3 runs 16 residues. Germline assignment: CDR1 MGHRA and CDR2 YSYEKL.

The rearrangement links TRBV19 to TRBJ1-4, with 7 bases fitting TRBD1. Germline loops: CDR1 LNHDA, CDR2 SQIVND (reference sequence). V was pared by 6 bases and J by 5 bases, with 9 bases of the junction left unmatched. CDR3 length: 15 amino acids. The CDR3 sequence: CASRRGRRGNEKLFF. CDR3 DNA sequence: TGTGCCAGTAGGAGGGGGCGCCGGGGAAATGAAAAACTGTTTTTT.

The chain has TRBV5-6 and TRBJ2-1, with 7 bases matching TRBD2. With 0 bases clipped from V and 4 bases from J, the junction kept 7 bases outside the gene matches. Per germline, CDR1 SGHDT and CDR2 YYEEEE. There are 16 residues in the CDR3. The CDR3 reads CASSLGQVGGYNEQFF. The CDR3 DNA follows: TGTGCCAGCAGCTTGGGTCAGGTGGGAGGGTACAATGAGCAGTTCTTC.

This clone came up a few times. The V gene is TRBV6-5, the J gene TRBJ2-7; no clear D gene. The CDR3 sequence is 15 residues long. The V gene lost 4 bases and the J gene lost 2 bases, with 15 bases spanning the gap. The germline V gene encodes CDR1 MNHEY and CDR2 SVGAGI. The CDR3 is CASSFSGAPTYEQYF. The CDR3, as DNA: TGTGCCAGCAGTTTTTCCGGAGCCCCCACCTACGAGCAGTACTTC.

The V gene is TRBV15, the J gene TRBJ1-1, with D maybe TRBD1 (5 bases). The CDR3 loop spans 14 amino acids. The V end lost 1 base, the J end lost 1 base, and 7 bases lay between the germline ends. Germline loops: CDR1 LNHNV, CDR2 YYDKDF (reference sequence). This chain's CDR3 is CATSRVQGNTEAFF. The CDR3 bases are TGTGCCACCAGCAGAGTTCAGGGGAACACTGAAGCTTTCTTT.

The rearrangement uses TRBV5-4 and TRBJ2-3; D remains unclear. CDR3 length: 13 residues. Trimming left V 4 bases short and J 2 bases short, with 8 bases between. Germline CDR1 SGHNT, CDR2 YYREEE (reference sequence). In DNA, the CDR3 is TGTGCCAGCAGCCGTCGTTTCACAGATACGCAGTATTTT. Its protein product is CASSRRFTDTQYF.

About this clone itself: One end of the junction fails to match germline, which may point to a read error. Additional DNA sequences in this sample encode the identical CDR3. The chain carries TRBV27 and TRBJ2-3, with 8 bases aligning to TRBD2. The CDR3 is 14 amino acids. Germline V gene lookup returns CDR1 MNHEY and CDR2 SMNVEV (reference sequence). The CDR3 region has the DNA TGTGCCAGCACGGGGGCGGGGGGCACAGATACCCAGTATTTT. Residues: CASTGAGGTDTQYF.

This clone was counted once. The V and J genes are TRBV7-2 and TRBJ2-7; 8 bases align to TRBD1. Germline CDR1 SGHTA, CDR2 FQGNSA. The CDR3 totals 13 residues. V was pared by 4 bases and J by 7 bases, with 6 bases of the junction left unmatched. CDR3 DNA sequence: TGTGCCAGCAGCTCGGACAGGGTTCGGGAGCAGTACTTC. Amino acid sequence: CASSSDRVREQYF.

J is TRBJ1-1 and V is TRBV7-3, with D hard to call. V lost 5 bases and J 1 base, leaving 11 bases between the germline ends. CDR1 and CDR2 from the germline V gene are SGHTA and FQGTGA. The CDR3 contains 14 residues. The CDR3 bases are TGTGCCAGCAGCCCACTAGCCGGGAACACTGAAGCTTTCTTT. Its translation: CASSPLAGNTEAFF.

The chain carries TRBV7-9 and TRBJ2-3, with D perhaps TRBD2 (6 bases). V was shortened by 6 bases and J by 4 bases, with 17 bases between the two germline ends. This CDR3 is 15 amino acids long. Per the germline V gene, CDR1 is SEHNR and CDR2 is FQNEAQ (reference sequence). Here the CDR3 reads CASSHPGDQADTQYF. CDR3 coding DNA: TGTGCCAGCAGTCACCCGGGGGATCAGGCAGATACGCAGTATTTT.

The chain couples TRBV11-3 to TRBJ2-2, with D possibly matching TRBD1 (6 bases). The CDR3 sequence is 12 residues long. The germline gives CDR1 SGHNT, CDR2 YENEEA. Trimming cost V 5 bases and J 7 bases, with 8 bases left between them. The CDR3 sequence: CASSHRVGELFF. DNA for the CDR3: TGTGCCAGCAGCCACAGGGTCGGGGAGCTGTTTTTT.

The chain links TRBV5-6 to TRBJ2-7; 11 nucleotides align to TRBD2. This CDR3 region has 17 residues. CDR1 and CDR2 from the germline V gene are SGHDT and YYEEEE. V gave up 0 bases and J gave up 3 bases; unmatched junction bases: 8. The CDR3 DNA reads TGTGCCAGCAGCTTGGGAGCTAGCGGGAGGAAAGACTACGAGCAGTACTTC. Its translation: CASSLGASGRKDYEQYF.

This chain joins TRBV18 and TRBJ1-1; D is ambiguous. The V and J ends lost 6 bases and 1 base respectively, with 12 bases between them. The CDR3 sequence is 14 residues long. Germline-derived CDR1 and CDR2 are KGHSH and LQKENI. This CDR3 reads CASSSRRANTEAFF. The CDR3 DNA is TGTGCCAGCTCCTCACGGAGAGCGAACACTGAAGCTTTCTTT.

This chain uses TRBV21-1 with TRBJ2-5; TRBD2, the table's D call, lacks a check against the DNA. TRBV21-1 is tagged as a pseudogene. There are 17 residues in the CDR3. The CDR3 sequence is CASSTRGPSGRGETQYF. As DNA, the CDR3 is TGTGCCAGCAGCACGCGTGGGCCTAGCGGGAGGGGGGAGACCCAGTACTTC.

For this clone: The junction and the germline gene differ at one end; a read error may be behind it. The rearrangement uses TRBV27 and TRBJ2-7, with 9 positions matching TRBD1. CDR1 and CDR2 (germline): MNHEY, SMNVEV (reference sequence). This CDR3 contains 14 residues. This CDR3 is CASSSSGTGLLRHF. The DNA for the CDR3 is TGTGCCAGCAGTTCTTCCGGGACAGGGCTCCTCCGGCACTTC.

The chain uses TRBV7-9 and TRBJ2-1, with 8 bases that match TRBD2. CDR1 is SEHNR and CDR2 is FQNEAQ in the germline V gene (reference sequence). This CDR3 is 15 amino acids long. With V trimmed by 5 bases and J by 6 bases, 9 bases remained unmatched. The CDR3 protein is CASSKREIRGNEQFF. CDR3 bases: TGTGCCAGCAGCAAGCGGGAGATCCGCGGCAATGAGCAGTTCTTC.

The chain has TRBV9 and TRBJ2-3; TRBD2 is a possible D gene (6 bases). Per germline, CDR1 SGDLS and CDR2 YYNGEE. V lost 0 bases and J lost 2, with 16 bases in between. This CDR3 has 17 amino acids. The CDR3 DNA follows: TGTGCCAGCAGCGTAGGGTTCTGGGGGGTCCTCACAGATACGCAGTATTTT. Translated, it gives CASSVGFWGVLTDTQYF.

The chain employs TRBV7-9 and TRBJ1-1, with unresolved D. The ends were cut back, 5 bases at V and 5 bases at J, with 15 bases in the middle. The length of the CDR3 is 14 residues. Germline CDR1 is SEHNR and CDR2 is FQNEAQ (reference sequence). The CDR3 DNA is TGTGCCAGCAGCCTACGGGAGGGAGGTACTGAAGCTTTCTTT. Translation: CASSLREGGTEAFF.

This chain links TRBV5-6 with TRBJ1-2, with D unresolved. V gave up 0 bases and J gave up 6 bases, with 21 bases separating them. Germline lookup yields CDR1 SGHDT and CDR2 YYEEEE. The CDR3 totals 17 residues. The DNA of the CDR3 is TGTGCCAGCAGCTTGGGAGGGTTGATTAAGGTCTACAATGGCTACACCTTC. Protein: CASSLGGLIKVYNGYTF.